A selection of T cell receptor beta chains follows, all from one sample in a study of blood T cell repertoires in COVID-19. Produced via immunoSEQ multiplex PCR; TCRdb's table is partial and in-frame only. The sample comprises a few hundred thousand clones, 80% to 85% of which are singletons, and around 3.6% rests with the top ten. Input material: PBMCs or T cells enriched from blood (not recorded which). The receptors stem from a man in his fifties who had recovered from COVID-19. The CDR3 runs from the conserved cysteine through the conserved F or W. Fields, in order: J gene, V gene, clone size, CDR3 protein. The listing skips clone size in some rows; elsewhere it reads once, few, many or a size class.

TRBJ1-5,TRBV7-2,once,CASSLSGQTYQPQHF
TRBJ2-5,TRBV19,NA,CASRDRGETQYF
TRBJ2-7,TRBV19,NA,CASTPWFGSYEQYF
TRBJ2-7,TRBV9,NA,CASSVQGAYEQYF
TRBJ1-1,TRBV5-4,NA,CASSLGGGALNTEAFF
TRBJ2-3,TRBV5-8,NA,CASSTGTSGRAGTDTQYF
TRBJ2-7,TRBV9,NA,CASSAFGGAYEQYF
TRBJ2-2,TRBV7-2,NA,CASSLRSGRAAGELFF
TRBJ2-7,TRBV23-1,NA,CASPRTGGATFRCEQYF
TRBJ2-1,TRBV2,NA,CASTERRSSYNEQFF
TRBJ2-7,TRBV11-2,NA,CASRLGESYEQYF
TRBJ2-5,TRBV5-1,NA,CASSRRRGWETQYF
TRBJ2-2,TRBV5-6,NA,CASSSTRTGNTGELFF
TRBJ2-1,TRBV9,NA,CASSGGSSYNEQFF
TRBJ1-1,TRBV12-5,NA,CASGSSGLGIEAFF
TRBJ1-1,TRBV4-1,NA,CASSQETGDTEAFF
TRBJ2-7,TRBV19,NA,CASHPRAGGRHEQYF
TRBJ2-3,TRBV7-3,NA,CASSSTGTFTDTQYF
TRBJ2-1,TRBV7-3,NA,CASSRGQGNYNEQFF
TRBJ2-7,TRBV29-1,NA,CSVEPLGTDSYEQYF
TRBJ2-4,TRBV19,NA,CASRPMTRGKTYRDQYF
TRBJ2-4,TRBV2,NA,CASSELLGGIQYF
TRBJ2-1,TRBV5-1,NA,CASSLETYAVEQFF
TRBJ1-6,TRBV6-5,few,CASGPPSGSPLHF
TRBJ2-5,TRBV18,NA,CASSQELGGTQYF
TRBJ2-2,TRBV10-1,few,CASSDGLAGNTGELFF
TRBJ2-1,TRBV5-4,NA,CASSQGSGGRVYNEQFF
TRBJ1-3,TRBV12-5,NA,CASGFSRDRGFSLENTIYF
TRBJ2-7,TRBV5-5,NA,CASSFIGVGPYEQYF
TRBJ2-7,TRBV25-1,NA,CATDREEGSYEQYF
TRBJ2-1,TRBV25-1,NA,CASSSSGELYNEQFF
TRBJ1-6,TRBV7-2,NA,CASSLQAGQGASNSPLHF
TRBJ2-7,TRBV3-1/TRBV3-2,NA,CASSPKGDEQYF
TRBJ2-7,TRBV6-2/TRBV6-3,NA,CASSSFSGTGNGEQYF
TRBJ1-5,TRBV27,NA,CASSLAGNGYHQPQHF
TRBJ1-6,TRBV18,NA,CASSRLEEDSPLHF
TRBJ1-3,TRBV18,NA,CASSPGPSHSGNTIYF
TRBJ2-1,TRBV7-3,NA,CASSQVGLAGDQQFF
TRBJ2-3,TRBV7-9,NA,CASSVRTNTDTQYF
TRBJ1-1,TRBV2,NA,CASSVTGMNTEAFF
TRBJ1-3,TRBV9,NA,CASSVTGDSGNTIYF
TRBJ2-7,TRBV29-1,NA,CSVDGAYEQYF
TRBJ2-7,TRBV20-1,NA,CSASETSGGKYEQYF
TRBJ2-7,TRBV11-2,NA,CASSLGAGVWEQYF
TRBJ2-7,TRBV6-2/TRBV6-3,many,CASSTVVGQGKEQYF
TRBJ1-5,TRBV12-5,NA,CASGGQGSLNQPQHF